The clone carrying this T cell receptor beta chain was seen a handful of times. These data come from a study of T cells after yellow fever vaccination. On the study more broadly: Investigators used CD3, CD45RA, CCR7 and CD95 to sort the EM, EMRA, CM and Tscm memory subsets.

Study-level results: Within the sorted memory subsets, almost all vaccine-responding clonotypes could not be detected on day 0. Subsequent booster samples again held most clones from primary vaccination (more than 95% CD4, 85% to 90% CD8).

Germline values: CDR1 DFQATT, CDR2 SNEGSKA (reference sequence). This CDR3 comprises 15 residues. V was pared by 3 bases and J by 0 bases, with 13 bases between. TCR cDNA, made by 5'RACE template switching, carried an added universal primer site and UMIs. TCRdb re-called the 5' RACE reads through MiXCR, storing one row per CDR3 protein. The sample records 50,000 to 75,000 distinct CDR3 sequences, approximately 6.1% being singletons. The specimen comprised PBMCs, either bulk or a sorted T-cell subset (CD4+, CD8+, memory, or dextramer-sorted; not recorded which), sampled on the day of the yellow fever booster vaccination. This chain uses TRBV20-1 with TRBJ2-3; no firm D call. This TCR came from a man aged 18 to 30 who received the YFV17D yellow fever vaccine. The CDR3 region is CSARGWFASTDTQYF. In DNA, the CDR3 is TGCAGTGCTAGGGGGTGGTTTGCAAGCACAGATACGCAGTATTTT.